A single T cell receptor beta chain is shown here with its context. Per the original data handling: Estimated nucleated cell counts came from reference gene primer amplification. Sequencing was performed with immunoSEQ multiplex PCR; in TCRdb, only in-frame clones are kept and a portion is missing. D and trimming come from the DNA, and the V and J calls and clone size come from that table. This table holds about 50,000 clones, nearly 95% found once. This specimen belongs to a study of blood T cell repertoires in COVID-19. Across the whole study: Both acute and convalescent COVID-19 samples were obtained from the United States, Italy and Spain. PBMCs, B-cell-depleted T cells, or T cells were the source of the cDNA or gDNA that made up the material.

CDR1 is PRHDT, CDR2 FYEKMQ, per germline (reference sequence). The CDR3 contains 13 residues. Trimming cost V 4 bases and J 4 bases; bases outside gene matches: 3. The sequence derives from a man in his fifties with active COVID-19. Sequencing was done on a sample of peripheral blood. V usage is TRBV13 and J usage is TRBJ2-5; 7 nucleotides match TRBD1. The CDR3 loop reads CASSSDRAETQYF. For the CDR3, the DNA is TGTGCCAGCAGCTCAGACAGGGCAGAGACCCAGTACTTC.